This entry lists 28 T cell receptor beta chains sequenced from one sample in a study of T-cell reconstitution after alpha-beta-depleted transplantation in children. Researchers prepared the TCRbeta library using unique molecular identifiers, the study reports. TCRdb reprocessed the PCR reads with MiXCR, giving one entry per CDR3 protein. This table holds 900,000 or so distinct CDR3 sequences, roughly 15% found once. The sample was PBMCs, mostly from graft donor cells, taken 360 days after TCRalphabeta/CD19-depleted stem cell transplant. These receptor sequences come from a male patient aged 5 to 17 who had a stem cell transplant for acute lymphoblastic leukemia, so the T cells may come from the graft donor.

The chain carries TRBV20-1 and TRBJ1-5; 8 nucleotides line up with TRBD1. The CDR3 loop spans 15 amino acids. Germline CDR1 is DFQATT and CDR2 is SNEGSKA (reference sequence). J gave up 5 bases and V 3 bases, and 9 bases lay outside the gene matches. As DNA, the CDR3 is TGCAGTGCTAGGCGGGACAGGAGTCCTTATCAGCCCCAGCATTTT. Protein sequence: CSARRDRSPYQPQHF.

In its sample, this clonotype was seen many times. V and J are TRBV4-2 and TRBJ2-1; no reliable D call. The CDR3 has 13 amino acids. Germline CDR1 and CDR2: LGHNA and YNFKEQ. Trimming removed 0 bases from V and 10 bases from J, with 10 bases in between. CDR3 nucleotides: TGTGCCAGCAGCCAAGATTCGGTGGAGGAGCAGTTCTTC. Translating gives CASSQDSVEEQFF.

This clonotype was detected ten times or more. V is TRBV29-1 and J is TRBJ2-2; tentative D call: TRBD2 (7 bases). The germline CDR1 and CDR2 sequences are SQVTM and ANQGSEA. The V end was cut by 8 bases, the J end by 4 bases, with 23 bases between. The CDR3 runs 16 residues. The CDR3 DNA reads TGCAGCCTAGGGGGGGGATCGGGACCAATCACCGGGGAGCTGTTTTTT. Encoded protein: CSLGGGSGPITGELFF.

V is TRBV3-1 and J is TRBJ2-1, with TRBD2 matching 7 bases. This CDR3 is 18 amino acids long. The germline gives CDR1 LGHDT, CDR2 YNNKEL (reference sequence). Trimming took 3 bases from V and 4 from J; bases not matched to a gene: 15. DNA of the CDR3: TGTGCCAGCAGCCAGGCGCTGCCCAGCGGGAAAGGTTACAATGAGCAGTTCTTC. As protein: CASSQALPSGKGYNEQFF.

This clonotype appeared a few times. This rearrangement joins TRBV6-4 to TRBJ2-1, with D possibly matching TRBD1 (6 bases). From germline, CDR1 is MRHNA and CDR2 SNTAGT. The CDR3 has 15 residues. V was shortened by 4 bases and J by 4 bases, with 14 bases between the two germline ends. The CDR3 protein is CASSAGTNFYNEQFF. CDR3 DNA: TGTGCCAGCAGTGCCGGGACAAACTTTTACAATGAGCAGTTCTTC.

The chain recombines TRBV5-1 with TRBJ2-7; D gene unclear. This CDR3 has 13 amino acids. Germline CDR1 and CDR2: SGHRS and YFSETQ. Trimming removed 3 bases at V and 1 base at J, with 8 bases between. This CDR3 is CASSWADSYEQYF. For the CDR3, the DNA is TGCGCCAGCAGCTGGGCAGATTCCTACGAGCAGTACTTC.

This clonotype was counted at least ten times. V is TRBV25-1 and J is TRBJ2-3, with 9 bases that match TRBD2. The CDR3 runs to 16 residues. The germline V gene encodes CDR1 MGHDK and CDR2 SYGVNS. V lost 7 bases and J lost 6; bases outside the gene matches: 14. CDR3 nucleotides: TGTGCCAGCAATAAGGGACTAGCTACCGAACGGGATACGCAGTATTTT. Encoded protein: CASNKGLATERDTQYF.

The rearrangement links TRBV7-9 to TRBJ2-7; TRBD2 is a possible D gene (6 bases). This CDR3 is 14 amino acids long. Trimming cost V 5 bases and J 5 bases, with 16 bases left between them. Germline V gene lookup returns CDR1 SEHNR and CDR2 FQNEAQ (reference sequence). The CDR3 loop is CASSLGPGAHEQYF. CDR3 bases: TGTGCCAGCAGCCTTGGCCCGGGAGCGCACGAGCAGTACTTC.

This rearrangement joins TRBV29-1 to TRBJ1-1; 8 bases fit TRBD1. This CDR3 has 14 residues. Germline V CDR1 and CDR2: SQVTM, ANQGSEA. After removal of 7 bases from V and 4 bases from J, the junction contained 11 bases not matched to a gene. In DNA form, the CDR3 reads TGCAGCGCCCCGCGACAGGGGATATCCACTGAAGCTTTCTTT. Translated: CSAPRQGISTEAFF. Full variable domain (outside the CDR3, taken from reference TRBV29-1 and TRBJ1-1): SAVISQKPSRDICQRGTSLTIQCQVDSQVTMMFWYRQQPGQSLTLIATANQGSEATYESGFVIDKFPISRPNLTFSTLTVSNMSPEDSSIYLCSAPRQGISTEAFFGQGTRLTVV.

This chain links TRBV20-1 with TRBJ2-7, with D tentatively TRBD1 (8 bases). Trimming cost V 3 bases and J 3 bases, with 12 bases left between them. Germline V gene sequence: CDR1 DFQATT, CDR2 SNEGSKA (reference sequence). The CDR3 has 13 residues. CDR3 nucleotide sequence: TGCAGTGCTAGGACAGGGGAGGGCTACGAGCAGTACTTC. Protein product: CSARTGEGYEQYF.

This clonotype was detected many times. One end of the junction does not line up with germline, which may come from a read error. The genes are TRBV20-1 and TRBJ2-5, with D possibly being TRBD2 (5 bases). CDR1 is DFQATT, CDR2 SNEGSKA, per germline (reference sequence). The CDR3 is 13 amino acids. In DNA form, the CDR3 reads TGCAGTGCCAGAGCCCCCCCGGGGGAGACCCAGTACTTC. Translation gives CSARAPPGETQYF.

This clonotype has just a few counts. The chain combines TRBV10-3 with TRBJ2-7; the match to TRBD1 covers 8 bases. Per the germline V gene, CDR1 is ENHRY and CDR2 is SYGVKD. The CDR3 runs 15 residues. V was pared by 2 bases and J by 3 bases, with 6 bases of the junction left unmatched. CDR3 sequence: CAISERDRGHYEQYF. DNA of the CDR3: TGTGCCATCAGTGAGCGCGACAGGGGTCACTACGAGCAGTACTTC.

This clonotype came up a few times. The chain combines TRBV5-1 with TRBJ2-1; tentatively, D is TRBD1 (8 bases). CDR1 and CDR2 from the germline V gene are SGHRS and YFSETQ. Between the trimmed V and J ends, which lost 1 base and 7 bases, there was a span of 12 bases. The CDR3 is made up of 14 amino acids. CDR3 region: CASSLYRGGNEQFF. The CDR3 nucleotides read TGCGCCAGCAGCTTGTACAGGGGGGGAAATGAGCAGTTCTTC.

The chain is built from TRBV27 and TRBJ2-2, with 11 nucleotides matching TRBD1. Germline assignment: CDR1 MNHEY and CDR2 SMNVEV (reference sequence). This CDR3 region has 21 residues. The ends lost 5 bases at V and 0 bases at J; junction bases unmatched: 17. CDR3 nucleotides: TGTGCCAGCAGTCTCCGGGACAGGGGGGTATTAGCGATGGCGAACACCGGGGAGCTGTTTTTT. Amino acid sequence: CASSLRDRGVLAMANTGELFF.

The rearrangement uses TRBV20-1 and TRBJ2-7; a weak D match, TRBD1 (6 bases). Trimming stripped 0 bases from V and 7 bases from J, with 19 bases between. The CDR3 has 15 amino acids. Germline lookup yields CDR1 DFQATT and CDR2 SNEGSKA (reference sequence). The CDR3 DNA follows: TGCAGTGCTAGAGATCTGGGACAAGGGGCTTTTGAGCAGTACTTC. Translated, it gives CSARDLGQGAFEQYF.

The chain has TRBV4-1 and TRBJ2-5; 10 bases match TRBD2. Trimming removed 4 bases from V and 5 bases from J; junction bases left unmatched: 13. The CDR3 has 17 amino acids. Germline CDR1 MGHRA, CDR2 YSYEKL. Written as DNA, the CDR3 is TGCGCCAGCAGCCCGTCAGAGCGGGAGGGCCCTCGGGAGACCCAGTACTTC. Residues: CASSPSEREGPRETQYF.

The rearrangement uses TRBV7-8 and TRBJ2-7, with TRBD1 matching 9 bases. Germline values: CDR1 SGHVS, CDR2 FQNEAQ. The V and J ends lost 8 bases and 5 bases, in that order; junction bases with no gene match: 7. The CDR3 length is 13 residues. The CDR3 is CASRQGGPHEQYF. The CDR3 DNA is TGTGCCAGCCGACAGGGGGGTCCGCACGAGCAGTACTTC.

This clonotype was seen only a few times. The chain employs TRBV27 and TRBJ2-7; 9 positions match TRBD1. The J segment lost 9 bases and the V segment lost 6 bases, leaving 12 bases of the junction unmatched. The CDR3 has 14 amino acids. Germline V gives CDR1 MNHEY, CDR2 SMNVEV (reference sequence). The CDR3 sequence is CASSQIQGANAQYF. The CDR3, as DNA: TGTGCCAGCAGCCAAATACAGGGGGCGAATGCGCAGTACTTC.

This clonotype was recorded at least ten times. This chain joins TRBV5-1 and TRBJ2-1; the match to TRBD2 covers 11 bases. V was clipped by 1 base and J by 2 bases; unmatched bases: 2. Germline V lookup: CDR1 SGHRS, CDR2 YFSETQ. The CDR3 totals 16 residues. The CDR3 bases are TGCGCCAGCAGCTTGACGGGACTAGCGGCCTACAATGAGCAGTTCTTC. This sequence encodes CASSLTGLAAYNEQFF.

This clonotype has more than one count but fewer than ten. The V call is TRBV5-5, the J call TRBJ1-1, with 9 bases aligning to TRBD1. Germline V gene sequence: CDR1 SGHKS, CDR2 YYEKEE (reference sequence). The V and J ends lost 5 bases and 4 bases, in that order; junction bases with no gene match: 12. The CDR3 consists of 16 residues. The CDR3 DNA reads TGTGCCAGCAGGTCCGGGACAGGGTCGGTGGGCACTGAAGCTTTCTTT. It yields the protein CASRSGTGSVGTEAFF.

This clonotype was detected only a few times. This chain links TRBV5-1 with TRBJ2-3, with 12 bases identical to TRBD2. J was trimmed by 3 bases and V by 2 bases; bases with no gene match: 7. The length of the CDR3 is 17 residues. CDR1 SGHRS and CDR2 YFSETQ come from the germline V gene. The CDR3 coding sequence is TGCGCCAGCAGCTTCTGGACTAGCGGGGATGGGACAGATACGCAGTATTTT. As protein: CASSFWTSGDGTDTQYF.

This chain links TRBV3-1 with TRBJ2-7; 9 positions match TRBD2. Trimming at V came to 1 base and at J to 5 bases, leaving 6 bases not matched to a gene. CDR3 length equals 15 residues. Germline V gene data show CDR1 as LGHDT and CDR2 as YNNKEL (reference sequence). The CDR3 region has the DNA TGTGCCAGCAGCCAAGCTCCAGCGGGAGGCGACGAGCAGTACTTC. Protein: CASSQAPAGGDEQYF.

This clonotype was counted many times. The genes are TRBV12-3 or TRBV12-4 and TRBJ1-5; possibly TRBD1 for D (6 bases). There are 15 residues in the CDR3. V gave up 7 bases and J gave up 0 bases, with 13 bases separating them. The CDR3: CASNRADLSNQPQHF. The CDR3 DNA follows: TGTGCCAGCAACAGGGCAGATCTTAGCAATCAGCCCCAGCATTTT.

This sequence joins TRBV20-1 and TRBJ1-1, with 7 bases that match TRBD1. This CDR3 is built from 13 residues. V was clipped by 6 bases and J by 5 bases; unmatched bases: 9. Germline CDR1 DFQATT, CDR2 SNEGSKA (reference sequence). The CDR3 nucleotides read TGCAGTGCCATAACAGGGGTAGGGACTGAAGCTTTCTTT. Its translation: CSAITGVGTEAFF.

This clonotype turned up a few times. This chain joins TRBV27 and TRBJ2-3, with D uncertain. This CDR3 region has 15 residues. Germline-derived CDR1 and CDR2 are MNHEY and SMNVEV (reference sequence). Between the trimmed V and J ends, which lost 2 bases and 6 bases, there was a span of 15 bases. This CDR3 is CASSLLSRGKDTQYF. The CDR3 coding sequence is TGTGCCAGCAGTTTACTATCACGTGGGAAGGATACGCAGTATTTT.

V usage is TRBV18 and J usage is TRBJ2-5; a possible D gene is TRBD2 (5 bases). Germline CDR1 and CDR2: KGHSH and LQKENI. The length of the CDR3 is 16 residues. V lost 3 bases to trimming and J lost 2 bases, with 16 bases between them. CDR3 DNA: TGTGCCAGCTCACCGCTAGCCAAGGCGGTGCAAGAGACCCAGTACTTC. Amino acids: CASSPLAKAVQETQYF.

This sequence joins TRBV5-1 and TRBJ2-7, with D perhaps matching TRBD1 (5 bases). The germline V gene encodes CDR1 SGHRS and CDR2 YFSETQ. Trimming took 3 bases from V and 4 from J, leaving 14 bases between them. The CDR3 runs to 14 residues. The CDR3 is CASSSSAGPYEQYF. The CDR3 nucleotides read TGCGCCAGCAGCTCTTCGGCAGGGCCATACGAGCAGTACTTC. The variable domain in full, completed from reference TRBV5-1 and TRBJ2-7, reads KAGVTQTPRYLIKTRGQQVTLSCSPISGHRSVSWYQQTPGQGLQFLFEYFSETQRNKGNFPGRFSGRQFSNSRSEMNVSTLELGDSALYLCASSSSAGPYEQYFGPGTRLTVT.

This clonotype has just a few counts. The chain couples TRBV5-1 to TRBJ2-2; TRBD2 matches 7 bases. The ends lost 4 bases at V and 2 bases at J; junction bases unmatched: 11. Germline CDR1 SGHRS, CDR2 YFSETQ. This CDR3 region has 17 residues. The CDR3: CASSPFASGGNTGELFF. In DNA form, the CDR3 reads TGCGCCAGCAGCCCCTTCGCTAGCGGAGGTAACACCGGGGAGCTGTTTTTT.